One T cell receptor beta chain is described in this entry. The CDR3 totals 16 residues. V was trimmed by 0 bases and J by 4 bases, leaving 16 bases between them. Germline V gives CDR1 SGDLS, CDR2 YYNGEE. The PCR employed 60 Vbeta primers together with 13 Jbeta primers. The method was immunoSEQ multiplex PCR; TCRdb's version includes in-frame clones alone and lacks a portion of them. The clone table shows 200,000 or so clones, with the ten largest holding less than 0.9%. The data belong to a study of cytomegalovirus exposure and HLA in healthy donors. This sequence joins TRBV9 and TRBJ1-1; tentatively, D is TRBD1 (5 bases). The sequenced material came from PBMCs. This receptor was identified in a boy aged 5 to 17 in good health and CMV-seronegative. CDR3 sequence (DNA): TGTGCCAGCAGCGTAGGGTCGGGGGGTCCCGGCACTGAAGCTTTCTTT. This gives the protein CASSVGSGGPGTEAFF.